Listed here is a single T cell receptor (beta chain). The CDR3 covers 16 residues. V shed 0 bases and J 4 bases; nucleotides not matched to a gene: 6. Germline CDR1 reads KGHSH; CDR2 reads LQKENI. The entry originates in a study of shared clonotypes between healthy human individuals. Here immunoSEQ multiplex PCR was the method, and the copy in TCRdb shows in-frame clones only, minus some. Here the sample spans over 850,000 clones, around three quarters being singletons. What was sequenced was memory CD4+ T cells from PBMCs. Subset noted: CD45RA-negative fraction. The sequence derives from a young man in good health. Some clones in this sample may be carry-over from other donors' samples. The genes are TRBV18 and TRBJ2-7; the match to TRBD2 covers 10 bases. Written as DNA, the CDR3 is TGTGCCAGCTCACCACCGGGTAGCGGGAGGCTGTACGAGCAGTACTTC. Protein product: CASSPPGSGRLYEQYF.